This passage covers 28 T cell receptor beta chains from one sample sequenced in a study of blood T cell repertoires in COVID-19. Profiling relied on immunoSEQ multiplex PCR, and the TCRdb table lists in-frame clones only, not all of them. This table has 400,000 to 500,000 clones, over 75% appearing once. The sample taken for sequencing was PBMCs or T cells enriched from blood (not recorded which). These receptors came from a woman between 18 and 29 years old who had been exposed to COVID-19.

The rearrangement joins TRBV18 to TRBJ1-1, with TRBD1 as a possible D gene (5 bases). The germline V gene has CDR1 KGHSH and CDR2 LQKENI. Trimming cost V 3 bases and J 10 bases, with 24 bases left between them. The CDR3 contains 16 residues. The CDR3 DNA is TGTGCCAGCTCACCCGCCGGGACTGGGGTATACACGAGAGCTTTCTTT. Protein product: CASSPAGTGVYTRAFF. The variable domain in full, with the rest retrieved from reference TRBV18 and TRBJ1-1, is NAGVMQNPRHLVRRRGQEARLRCSPMKGHSHVYWYRQLPEEGLKFMVYLQKENIIDESGMPKERFSAEFPKEGPSILRIQQVVRGDSAAYFCASSPAGTGVYTRAFFGQGTRLTVV.

This clone appeared a single time. This chain uses TRBV2 with TRBJ1-1; D uncertain. This CDR3 contains 16 residues. The germline V gene has CDR1 SNHLY and CDR2 FYNNEI. The germline V and J ends were trimmed by 6 bases and 0 bases, with 17 bases remaining between them. The CDR3 sequence: CASSRGLVRMNTEAFF. CDR3 nucleotide sequence: TGTGCCAGCAGCCGGGGATTAGTAAGGATGAACACTGAAGCTTTCTTT.

The CDR3, as DNA: TGCGCCAGCAGACTAGCGGGGGTACCATCGGGCGAGCAGTACTTC. As protein: CASRLAGVPSGEQYF. The chain has TRBV10-2 and TRBJ2-7, with 11 bases that match TRBD2. Germline loops: CDR1 WSHSY, CDR2 SAAADI. The CDR3 runs to 15 residues. V lost 6 bases to trimming and J lost 6 bases; unmatched junction nucleotides: 10.

The J gene is TRBJ2-7, the V gene TRBV27; D is uncertain. CDR1 MNHEY and CDR2 SMNVEV come from the germline V gene (reference sequence). The CDR3 is 14 amino acids. The ends were cut back, 6 bases at V and 0 bases at J, with 12 bases in the middle. CDR3 region: CASSPDGASYEQYF. CDR3 nucleotide sequence: TGTGCCAGCAGCCCAGACGGAGCCTCCTACGAGCAGTACTTC.

The genes are TRBV29-1 and TRBJ2-7, with D possibly TRBD1 on 6 matching bases. The ends were cut back, 7 bases at V and 7 bases at J, with 14 bases in the middle. The CDR3 is made up of 11 amino acids. Germline CDR1 and CDR2: SQVTM and ANQGSEA. The CDR3 spells CSGQESSEQYF. The CDR3 DNA reads TGCAGCGGACAGGAGAGCTCTGAGCAGTACTTC.

The chain has TRBV18 and TRBJ1-1; D not certain. Germline V lookup: CDR1 KGHSH, CDR2 LQKENI. V was trimmed by 0 bases and J by 3 bases, leaving 8 bases between them. This CDR3 is 14 amino acids long. The CDR3 spells CASSPPLRDTEAFF. The CDR3 bases are TGTGCCAGCTCACCACCGTTGAGGGACACTGAAGCTTTCTTT.

The chain joins TRBV12-3 or TRBV12-4 to TRBJ1-2; no reliable D call. This CDR3 contains 10 residues. V was cut by 7 bases and J by 7 bases, with 7 bases left in between. CDR3 bases: TGTGCCAGCACCCTCTCTGGCTACACCTTC. Protein product: CASTLSGYTF.

In its sample, this clone was seen a few times. The rearrangement uses TRBV20-1 and TRBJ2-7; 9 positions agree with TRBD2. This CDR3 is 15 amino acids long. V lost 3 bases to trimming and J lost 0 bases; unmatched junction nucleotides: 6. Germline CDR1 and CDR2: DFQATT and SNEGSKA (reference sequence). In DNA, the CDR3 is TGCAGTGCTAGTCGTAGCGGGGGAAGCTCCTACGAGCAGTACTTC. Translation gives CSASRSGGSSYEQYF.

This clone occurred once. This chain connects TRBV28 to TRBJ2-1, with D tentatively TRBD1 (5 bases). Per germline, CDR1 MDHEN and CDR2 SYDVKM. The V end lost 5 bases, the J end lost 4 bases, and 15 bases lay between the germline ends. The CDR3 is 15 residues long. The CDR3, as DNA: TGTGCCAGCAGTCCAGGGCCCTCCCTATACAATGAGCAGTTCTTC. Its protein is CASSPGPSLYNEQFF.

This clone came up once. V gene TRBV28 combines with J gene TRBJ1-4, with TRBD1 as a possible D gene (5 bases). The V end lost 6 bases, the J end lost 3 bases, and 11 bases lay between the germline ends. CDR1 is MDHEN, CDR2 SYDVKM, per germline. The CDR3 covers 14 residues. The CDR3 is CASSPGGANEKLFF. In DNA form, the CDR3 reads TGTGCCAGCAGCCCTGGGGGGGCTAATGAAAAACTGTTTTTT.

The J gene is TRBJ2-5, the V gene TRBV6-5, with TRBD2 matching 7 bases. Trimming cost V 0 bases and J 1 base; bases outside gene matches: 2. The CDR3 length is 15 residues. Germline CDR1 MNHEY, CDR2 SVGAGI. In DNA, the CDR3 is TGTGCCAGCAGTTACTCGCCGGGAGGCCAAGAGACCCAGTACTTC. This sequence encodes CASSYSPGGQETQYF.

The V gene is TRBV25-1, the J gene TRBJ1-4; TRBD1 matches at 10 bases. The CDR3 contains 14 residues. Germline lookup yields CDR1 MGHDK and CDR2 SYGVNS. Trimming took 6 bases from V and 7 from J; bases not matched to a gene: 5. The CDR3 is CASRGQGVSEKLFF. In DNA, the CDR3 is TGTGCCAGCAGAGGACAGGGGGTTTCTGAAAAACTGTTTTTT.

The rearrangement uses TRBV5-4 and TRBJ1-3; TRBD1 aligns across 7 bases. In germline, CDR1 is SGHNT, CDR2 YYREEE (reference sequence). CDR3 length: 17 amino acids. The V segment lost 1 base and the J segment 1 base; nucleotides outside the gene matches: 8. CDR3 nucleotide sequence: TGTGCCAGCAGCTTGTGGATGACAGGGAGGTCTGGAAACACCATATATTTT. It yields the protein CASSLWMTGRSGNTIYF.

This sequence joins TRBV25-1 and TRBJ2-7; 8 bases agree with TRBD1. Germline values: CDR1 MGHDK, CDR2 SYGVNS. The CDR3 contains 14 residues. The ends lost 2 bases at V and 1 base at J; junction bases unmatched: 1. The chain's CDR3 is CASSEGQGSYEQYF. In DNA, the CDR3 is TGTGCCAGCAGTGAAGGACAGGGTTCCTACGAGCAGTACTTC.

Notes on this clone: A junction end diverges from the germline sequence, so it may reflect a read error. This chain connects TRBV3-1 (or the pseudogene TRBV3-2) to TRBJ2-7; D possibly corresponds to TRBD2 (5 bases). The CDR3 totals 11 residues. Per germline, CDR1 LGHDT and CDR2 YNNKEL (reference sequence). CDR3 coding DNA: TGCCCCGGCAGCGGTCCGGACGAGCAGTACTTC. Its translation: CPGSGPDEQYF.

The genes are TRBV27 and TRBJ2-1; 8 nucleotides match TRBD1. This CDR3 comprises 15 residues. Looked up from germline, CDR1 is MNHEY and CDR2 is SMNVEV (reference sequence). V shed 5 bases and J 5 bases; nucleotides not matched to a gene: 8. DNA of the CDR3: TGTGCCAGCAGTGCCCCCGGGACAGGACACAATGAGCAGTTCTTC. Residues: CASSAPGTGHNEQFF.

This chain links TRBV7-9 with TRBJ2-5, with 9 nucleotides matching TRBD2. V shed 4 bases, J shed 5 bases, and the junction held 11 bases outside the gene matches. The CDR3 is 16 amino acids. Germline loops: CDR1 SEHNR, CDR2 FQNEAQ (reference sequence). CDR3 in amino acids: CASSSHGLAGRETQYF. The CDR3 DNA follows: TGTGCCAGCAGCTCCCATGGCCTAGCGGGGAGGGAGACCCAGTACTTC.

This chain joins TRBV7-2 and TRBJ1-1; D is undetermined. CDR3 size: 13 residues. V lost 4 bases to trimming and J lost 0 bases, with 6 bases between them. Germline assignment: CDR1 SGHTA and CDR2 FQGNSA. The CDR3 loop reads CASSSLMNTEAFF. CDR3 nucleotide sequence: TGTGCCAGCAGCTCACTGATGAACACTGAAGCTTTCTTT.

This clone was counted once. The chain links TRBV15 to TRBJ2-6; D ambiguous. Germline V gene lookup returns CDR1 LNHNV and CDR2 YYDKDF (reference sequence). The CDR3 length is 14 residues. The V and J ends lost 5 bases and 1 base respectively, with 6 bases between them. The CDR3 DNA reads as TGTGCCACCAGCGCCCTATCTGGGGCCAACGTCCTGACTTTC. As protein: CATSALSGANVLTF.

The chain recombines TRBV27 with TRBJ1-1, with 9 bases fitting TRBD1. Trimming took 3 bases from V and 10 from J; bases not matched to a gene: 9. In germline, CDR1 is MNHEY, CDR2 SMNVEV (reference sequence). The CDR3 covers 14 residues. CDR3 nucleotide sequence: TGTGCCAGCAGTTTGACAGGACAGGGGTATTTAGCTTTCTTT. Encoded protein: CASSLTGQGYLAFF.

V usage is TRBV4-3 and J usage is TRBJ2-5, with TRBD1 identical over 7 bases. The germline V gene encodes CDR1 LGHNA and CDR2 YSLEER. Germline trimming cut 4 bases from V and 4 bases from J; bases unmatched to any gene: 9. This CDR3 comprises 15 residues. Here the CDR3 reads CASSPNHRGGETQYF. The CDR3 coding sequence is TGCGCCAGCAGCCCTAATCACAGGGGTGGAGAGACCCAGTACTTC.

This chain uses TRBV19 with TRBJ2-4, with 7 bases identical to TRBD2. CDR3 length: 13 residues. V lost 4 bases and J lost 6; bases outside the gene matches: 3. CDR1 is LNHDA, CDR2 SQIVND, per germline (reference sequence). CDR3 protein: CASSTQRGNIQYF. CDR3 DNA sequence: TGTGCCAGTAGTACGCAGCGGGGAAACATTCAGTACTTC. Complete variable domain (other parts from reference TRBV19 and TRBJ2-4): DGGITQSPKYLFRKEGQNVTLSCEQNLNHDAMYWYRQDPGQGLRLIYYSQIVNDFQKGDIAEGYSVSREKKESFPLTVTSAQKNPTAFYLCASSTQRGNIQYFGAGTRLSVL.

The V call is TRBV3-1 (or the pseudogene TRBV3-2), the J call TRBJ1-5; no reliable D call. The ends were cut back, 1 base at V and 3 bases at J, with 13 bases in the middle. CDR1 is LGHDT, CDR2 YNNKEL, per germline (reference sequence). The CDR3 sequence is 16 residues long. In nucleotides, the CDR3 is TGTGCCAGCAGCCAAGGGCCAGGTCTTTTCAATCAGCCCCAGCATTTT. Translation gives CASSQGPGLFNQPQHF.

The V call is TRBV7-9, the J call TRBJ2-7; D is perhaps TRBD2 (8 bases). CDR1 is SEHNR and CDR2 is FQNEAQ in the germline V gene (reference sequence). With 5 bases removed from V and 2 bases from J, the gap between germline ends came to 25 bases. CDR3 length: 18 residues. The CDR3 spells CASSPGGTRHNTAYEQYF. CDR3 DNA: TGTGCCAGCAGCCCAGGGGGGACTAGGCACAACACAGCCTACGAGCAGTACTTC.

The J gene is TRBJ2-3, the V gene TRBV10-1; weak D call: TRBD2 (6 bases). CDR1 WNHNN and CDR2 SYGVQD come from the germline V gene (reference sequence). The CDR3 contains 12 residues. V lost 0 bases and J 9 bases, leaving 7 bases between the germline ends. CDR3 region: CASSESTRTQYF. The CDR3 nucleotides read TGCGCCAGCAGTGAGTCGACTAGGACGCAGTATTTT.

J is TRBJ2-3 and V is TRBV5-1; maybe TRBD2 (7 bases). The CDR3 loop spans 16 amino acids. V lost 0 bases and J 0 bases, leaving 11 bases between the germline ends. Germline V gene data show CDR1 as SGHRS and CDR2 as YFSETQ. The CDR3 sequence is CASSLGRGASTDTQYF. In nucleotides, the CDR3 is TGCGCCAGCAGCTTGGGTCGGGGGGCTAGCACAGATACGCAGTATTTT.

The gene calls are TRBV13 and TRBJ2-7; perhaps TRBD2 as D (6 bases). Trimming cost V 4 bases and J 3 bases, with 13 bases left between them. The CDR3 sequence is 14 residues long. The germline V gene encodes CDR1 PRHDT and CDR2 FYEKMQ (reference sequence). CDR3 nucleotides: TGTGCCAGCAGCTCCCTTGGGCGGGACTACGAGCAGTACTTC. This codes for CASSSLGRDYEQYF.

CDR3 residues: CASGIQGNTEAFF. CDR3 in DNA: TGTGCTAGTGGAATACAGGGGAACACTGAAGCTTTCTTT. The V and J genes are TRBV12-5 and TRBJ1-1; weak D call: TRBD1 (6 bases). This CDR3 is 13 amino acids long. Trimming pared 6 bases from V and 1 base from J, leaving 9 bases between. CDR1 and CDR2 from the germline V gene are LGHNT and FRNRAP.